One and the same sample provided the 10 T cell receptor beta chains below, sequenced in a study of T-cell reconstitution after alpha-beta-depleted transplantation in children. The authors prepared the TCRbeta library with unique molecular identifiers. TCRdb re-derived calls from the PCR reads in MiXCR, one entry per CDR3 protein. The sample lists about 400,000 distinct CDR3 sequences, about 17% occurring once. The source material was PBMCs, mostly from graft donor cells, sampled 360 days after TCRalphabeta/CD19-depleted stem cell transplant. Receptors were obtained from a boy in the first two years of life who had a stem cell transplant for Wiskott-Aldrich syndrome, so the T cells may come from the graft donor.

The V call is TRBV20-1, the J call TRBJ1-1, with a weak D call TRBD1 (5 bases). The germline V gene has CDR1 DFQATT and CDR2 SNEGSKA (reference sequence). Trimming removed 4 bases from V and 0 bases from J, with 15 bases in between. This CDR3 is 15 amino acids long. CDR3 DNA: TGCAGTGCTACGGAGGGGTCGAGGGTGAACACTGAAGCTTTCTTT. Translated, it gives CSATEGSRVNTEAFF.

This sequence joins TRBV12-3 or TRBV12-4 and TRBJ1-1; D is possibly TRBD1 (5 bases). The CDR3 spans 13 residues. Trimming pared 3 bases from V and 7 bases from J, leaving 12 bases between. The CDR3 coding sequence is TGTGCCAGCAGTTTTGGGCAGGGTGGTGAAGCTTTCTTT. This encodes CASSFGQGGEAFF.

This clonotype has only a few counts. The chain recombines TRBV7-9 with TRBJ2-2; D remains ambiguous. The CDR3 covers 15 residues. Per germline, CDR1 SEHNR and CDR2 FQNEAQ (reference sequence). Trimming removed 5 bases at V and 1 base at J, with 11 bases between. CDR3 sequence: CASSARNLNTGELFF. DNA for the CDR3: TGTGCCAGCAGCGCTCGTAACTTGAACACCGGGGAGCTGTTTTTT.

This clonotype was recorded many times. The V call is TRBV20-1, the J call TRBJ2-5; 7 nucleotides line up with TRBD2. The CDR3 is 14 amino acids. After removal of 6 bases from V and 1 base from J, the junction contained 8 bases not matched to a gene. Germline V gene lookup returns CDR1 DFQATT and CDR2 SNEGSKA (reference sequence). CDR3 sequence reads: CSAHLAEIQETQYF. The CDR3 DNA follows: TGCAGTGCCCATCTAGCGGAGATCCAAGAGACCCAGTACTTC.

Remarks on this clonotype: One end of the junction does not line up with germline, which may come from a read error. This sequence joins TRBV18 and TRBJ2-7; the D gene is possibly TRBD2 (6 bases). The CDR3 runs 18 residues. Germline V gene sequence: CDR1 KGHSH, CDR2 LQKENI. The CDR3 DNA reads TGTGCCAGCGCACCGGGACTCCCTGCGCTCCGACATTCCTACGAGCAGTACTTC. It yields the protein CASAPGLPALRHSYEQYF.

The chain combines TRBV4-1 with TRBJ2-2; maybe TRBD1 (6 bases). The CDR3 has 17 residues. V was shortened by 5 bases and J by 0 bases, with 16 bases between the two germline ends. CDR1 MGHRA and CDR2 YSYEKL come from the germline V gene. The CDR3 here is CASSEGQGPTNTGELFF. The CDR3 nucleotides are TGCGCCAGCAGCGAAGGCCAGGGGCCAACGAACACCGGGGAGCTGTTTTTT.

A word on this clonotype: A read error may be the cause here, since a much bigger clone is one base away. This CDR3 reads CASSFRRDLAPLSFYNEQFF. CDR3 nucleotide sequence: TGTGCCAGCAGCTTTAGAAGGGACTTAGCTCCCCTGAGCTTCTACAATGAGCAGTTCTTC. The V gene is TRBV11-2, the J gene TRBJ2-1; the D gene is possibly TRBD2 (6 bases). The germline V and J ends were trimmed by 3 bases and 3 bases, with 27 bases remaining between them. The CDR3 spans 20 residues. The V gene's germline CDR1 is SGHAT and CDR2 FQNNGV.

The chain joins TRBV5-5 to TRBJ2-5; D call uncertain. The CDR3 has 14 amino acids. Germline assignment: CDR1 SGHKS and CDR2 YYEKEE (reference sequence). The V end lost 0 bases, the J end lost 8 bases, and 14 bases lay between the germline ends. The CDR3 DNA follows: TGTGCCAGCAGCTTGGTTCACCGGGTACCCACCCAGTACTTC. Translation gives CASSLVHRVPTQYF.

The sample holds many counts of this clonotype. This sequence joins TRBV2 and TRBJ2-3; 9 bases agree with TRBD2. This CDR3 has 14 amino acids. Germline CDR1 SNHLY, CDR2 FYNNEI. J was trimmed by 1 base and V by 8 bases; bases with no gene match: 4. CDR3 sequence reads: CASSRLAGTDTQYF. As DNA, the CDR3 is TGTGCCAGCTCGAGACTAGCGGGCACAGATACGCAGTATTTT.

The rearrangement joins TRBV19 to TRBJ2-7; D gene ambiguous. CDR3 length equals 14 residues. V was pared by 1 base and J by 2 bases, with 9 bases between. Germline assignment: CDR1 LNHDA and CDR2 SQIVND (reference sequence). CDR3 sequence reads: CASSIVPGTYEQYF. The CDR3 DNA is TGTGCCAGTAGTATAGTTCCAGGTACCTACGAGCAGTACTTC.